This T cell receptor (beta chain) is from a study of identical twins. Study-wide points: Within monozygotic twins, out-of-frame TCR alpha sharing was underestimated by the models.

A remark on this clonotype: Its antigen is unknown.

TCRdb re-called the 5' RACE reads through MiXCR, storing one row per CDR3 protein. The sample holds approximately 230,000 distinct CDR3 sequences, roughly 7.1% seen once. The same data also contributed to another study, on T cells expressing NK-cell markers. That work contributes: Seven donors tested HCMV-seropositive and one tested seronegative among the eight sequenced. Sorting was restricted to alpha-beta TCR T cells by an anti-gamma-delta TCR antibody in several experiments. Certain NKG2C+ T cell clones were expanded, and their HCMV specificity remained unclear.

Sequencing was done on a sample of CD8+ T cells sorted from blood. The sequence was collected from a woman aged 18-29 years in good health.

CDR3 sequence reads: CASSSQVEGPYEQYF. CDR3 nucleotides: TGTGCCAGCAGCTCCCAGGTGGAGGGCCCCTACGAGCAGTACTTC. V is TRBV7-9 and J is TRBJ2-7, with D perhaps TRBD2 (6 bases). Trimming left V 4 bases short and J 2 bases short, with 15 bases between. Germline-derived CDR1 and CDR2 are SEHNR and FQNEAQ (reference sequence). The CDR3 runs 15 residues.